One T cell receptor (beta chain) is described in this entry. This clonotype occurred many times. Its antigen remains unidentified. Base qualities are not provided; no much larger clone lies one nucleotide away. This record belongs to a study of response to subunit inactivated influenza vaccine (dated by TCRdb to the late 2010s). Notes on the research overall: Deep quantitative T cell receptor repertoire profiling was used in the study to track responses to a trivalent subunit inactivated influenza vaccine. The research as a whole found: According to the authors, only a limited number of new T cells may be recruited by each seasonal influenza vaccination.

CDR1 is given as SGHRS and CDR2 as YFSETQ, both from the germline V gene. Relative to germline, V is 1 base shorter and J is 1 base shorter, with 14 bases between their ends. The CDR3, from cysteine to phenylalanine, totals 16 residues. The read is trimmed to its CDR3 DNA, 48 bases read in frame from base 1. Library construction relied on RT-PCR. Instrument used: Illumina HiSeq 2500. The public reads were reanalyzed by TCRdb: fastp trimming at Q25, MiXCR alignment, in-frame beta chains only. Here each entry gathers all rows of one CDR3 protein and keeps the most common genes and DNA. This sample has about 700,000 distinct CDR3 sequences in its table, and around 13% of those were observed once. The top ten clones comprise approximately 7.6% of the sample.

This sample comprised PBMCs from blood, obtained around two weeks before vaccination. The chain is assembled from TRBV5-1 and TRBJ1-1, with the D segment identity uncertain. The sequence was collected from a man aged 50 to 60 who received an inactivated influenza vaccine. Donor details come from another sample of the same person, matched by shared clones. For the CDR3, the sequence is CASSLMATLGNTEAFF. The DNA sequence is given as TGCGCCAGCAGCTTGATGGCCACGCTTGGGAACACTGAAGCTTTCTTT.